These T cell receptor beta chains were read from a single sample in a study of blood T cell repertoires in COVID-19. The table came from immunoSEQ multiplex PCR; TCRdb's copy has only in-frame clones and leaves some out. The sample shows a few hundred thousand clones, approximately 82% of them seen only once. The sample taken for sequencing was PBMCs or T cells enriched from blood (not recorded which). The receptors originated from a man in his forties or fifties who had been exposed to COVID-19. The CDR3 runs from the conserved cysteine through the conserved F or W. The D gene is left open where the match is weak. The size entry is marked missing in some rows and otherwise reads once, few, many or a size class.

abundance	v_gene	d_gene	j_gene	CDR3aa	CDR3nt
NA	TRBV24-1	NA	TRBJ2-3	CATSDQIDTQYF	TGTGCCACCAGTGACCAGATAGATACGCAGTATTTT
NA	TRBV5-5	NA	TRBJ1-5	CASSLAPGGGQPQHF	TGTGCCAGCAGCTTGGCGCCCGGGGGTGGGCAGCCCCAGCATTTT
NA	TRBV5-1	NA	TRBJ2-7	CASSQDSYEQYF	TGCGCCAGCAGCCAGGACAGCTACGAGCAGTACTTC
NA	TRBV5-1	NA	TRBJ1-1	CASSLAGGLTMNTEAFF	TGCGCCAGCAGCTTGGCCGGAGGGCTAACCATGAACACTGAAGCTTTCTTT
few	TRBV30	NA	TRBJ1-1	CAWSHSLNTEAFF	TGTGCCTGGAGTCACAGCCTTAACACTGAAGCTTTCTTT
NA	TRBV27	NA	TRBJ1-1	CASCGQLNTEAFF	TGTGCCAGCTGTGGCCAGTTGAACACTGAAGCTTTCTTT
few	TRBV24-1	NA	TRBJ2-7	CATSETGQYEQYF	TGTGCCACCAGTGAGACCGGACAGTACGAGCAGTACTTC
NA	TRBV5-8	TRBD1	TRBJ1-6	CAHSPDREISPLHF	TGTGCCCACTCCCCGGACAGGGAGATTTCACCCCTCCACTTT
NA	TRBV6-5	TRBD1	TRBJ1-2	CASSRTPTGDYGYTF	TGTGCCAGCAGTCGAACCCCGACAGGGGACTATGGCTACACCTTC
NA	TRBV10-2	TRBD1	TRBJ1-1	CATRDREAFF	TGCGCCACGAGGGACAGGGAAGCTTTCTTT
NA	TRBV11-3	NA	TRBJ2-7	CASSLPGAYEQYF	TGTGCCAGCAGCTTACCGGGGGCCTACGAGCAGTACTTC
NA	TRBV18	NA	TRBJ1-6	CASSGDSGNSPLHF	TGTGCCAGCTCCGGGGACTCCGGGAATTCACCCCTCCACTTT
NA	TRBV27	NA	TRBJ2-1	CASRTQGLPYNEQFF	TGTGCCAGCAGAACCCAGGGGTTGCCCTACAATGAGCAGTTCTTC
NA	TRBV10-2	NA	TRBJ2-2	CASSRGNTGTGELFF	TGCGCCAGCAGCCGAGGGAACACCGGGACCGGGGAGCTGTTTTTT
once	TRBV7-6	TRBD2	TRBJ2-1	CASSLGILAGGISNEQFF	TGTGCCAGCAGCTTGGGTATTCTAGCGGGAGGGATAAGCAATGAGCAGTTCTTC
NA	TRBV30	NA	TRBJ2-2	CAWTITGELFF	TGTGCCTGGACCATTACCGGGGAGCTGTTTTTT
NA	TRBV9	NA	TRBJ2-3	CASNPGTSITDTQYF	TGTGCCAGTAACCCCGGGACTTCAATCACAGATACGCAGTATTTT
NA	TRBV7-9	NA	TRBJ1-4	CASSSDPPGEKLFF	TGTGCCAGCAGCTCTGATCCGCCCGGGGAAAAACTGTTTTTT
NA	TRBV7-2	TRBD2	TRBJ2-7	CASSSQAGGPYEQYF	TGTGCCAGCAGCTCCCAAGCGGGAGGGCCCTACGAGCAGTACTTC
few	TRBV5-1	TRBD1	TRBJ2-1	CASSSTGTSYNEQFF	TGCGCCAGCAGCTCGACAGGGACCTCCTACAATGAGCAGTTCTTC
NA	TRBV30	NA	TRBJ1-1	CAWSGGGNTEAFF	TGTGCCTGGAGTGGGGGGGGTAACACTGAAGCTTTCTTT
NA	TRBV6-5	NA	TRBJ1-5	CASSYSNPGPQHF	TGTGCCAGCAGTTACTCGAATCCGGGGCCCCAGCATTTT
NA	TRBV27	NA	TRBJ2-5	CASSSGAREGLRGETQYF	TGTGCCAGCAGTTCAGGGGCTCGGGAAGGGCTGAGGGGTGAGACCCAGTACTTC
NA	TRBV5-6	NA	TRBJ2-5	CASSLDIQRAFLYF	TGTGCCAGCAGCTTGGATATCCAGCGCGCCTTCCTGTACTTC
NA	TRBV11-1	NA	TRBJ1-3	CASSGGTSGNTIYF	TGTGCCAGCAGCGGCGGGACGAGCGGAAACACCATATATTTT
NA	TRBV30	TRBD2	TRBJ2-1	CAWNRGRDNEQFF	TGTGCCTGGAACCGGGGGAGGGACAATGAGCAGTTCTTC
NA	TRBV12-5	TRBD2	TRBJ2-3	CASTAGVVSDTQYF	TGTGCTAGTACGGCGGGAGTGGTTTCAGATACGCAGTATTTT
many	TRBV5-1	TRBD1	TRBJ2-7	CASSAGQANYEQYF	TGCGCCAGCAGCGCTGGACAGGCGAACTACGAGCAGTACTTC